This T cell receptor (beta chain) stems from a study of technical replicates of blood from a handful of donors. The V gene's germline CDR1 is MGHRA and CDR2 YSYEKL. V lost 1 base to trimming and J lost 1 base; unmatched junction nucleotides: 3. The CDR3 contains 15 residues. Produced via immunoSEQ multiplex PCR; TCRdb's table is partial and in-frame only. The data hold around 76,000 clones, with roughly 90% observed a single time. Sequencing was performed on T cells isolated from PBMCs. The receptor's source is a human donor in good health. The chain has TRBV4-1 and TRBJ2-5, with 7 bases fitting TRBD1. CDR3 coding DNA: TGCGCCAGCAGCCAAGTAGGGACAGCCCAAGAGACCCAGTACTTC. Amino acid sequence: CASSQVGTAQETQYF.